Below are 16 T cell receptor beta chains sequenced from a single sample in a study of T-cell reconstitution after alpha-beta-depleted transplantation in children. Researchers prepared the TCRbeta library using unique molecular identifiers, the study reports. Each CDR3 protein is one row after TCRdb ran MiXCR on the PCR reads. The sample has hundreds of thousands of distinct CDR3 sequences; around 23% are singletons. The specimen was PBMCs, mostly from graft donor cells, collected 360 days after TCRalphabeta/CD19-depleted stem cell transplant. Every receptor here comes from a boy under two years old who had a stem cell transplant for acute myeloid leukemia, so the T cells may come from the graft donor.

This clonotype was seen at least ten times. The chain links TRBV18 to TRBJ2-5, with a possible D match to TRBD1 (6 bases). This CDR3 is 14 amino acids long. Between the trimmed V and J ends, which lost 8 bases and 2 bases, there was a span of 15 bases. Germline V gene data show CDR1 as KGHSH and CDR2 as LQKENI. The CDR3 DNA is TGTGCCAGCAGCCCCGGGACACCTCAAGAGACCCAGTACTTC. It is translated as CASSPGTPQETQYF.

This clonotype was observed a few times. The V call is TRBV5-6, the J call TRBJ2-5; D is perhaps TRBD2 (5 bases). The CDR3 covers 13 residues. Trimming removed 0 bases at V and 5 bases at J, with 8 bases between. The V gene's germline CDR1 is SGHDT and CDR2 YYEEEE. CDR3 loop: CASSLASMETQYF. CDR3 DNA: TGTGCCAGCAGCTTGGCTAGCATGGAGACCCAGTACTTC.

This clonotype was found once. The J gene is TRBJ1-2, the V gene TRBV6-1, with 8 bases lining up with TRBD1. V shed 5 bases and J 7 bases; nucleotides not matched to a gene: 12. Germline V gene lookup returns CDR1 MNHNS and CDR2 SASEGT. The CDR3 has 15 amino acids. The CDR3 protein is CASSLLGTGLLGYTF. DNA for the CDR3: TGTGCCAGCAGTCTCCTTGGGACAGGTCTCCTTGGCTACACCTTC.

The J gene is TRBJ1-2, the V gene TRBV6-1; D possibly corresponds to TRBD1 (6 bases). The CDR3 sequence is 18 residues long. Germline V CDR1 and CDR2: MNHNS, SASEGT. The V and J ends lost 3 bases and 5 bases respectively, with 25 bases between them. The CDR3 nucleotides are TGTGCCAGCAGTGACGCCGGGACAAGGAAACTGGGGCCTTATGGCTACACCTTC. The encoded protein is CASSDAGTRKLGPYGYTF.

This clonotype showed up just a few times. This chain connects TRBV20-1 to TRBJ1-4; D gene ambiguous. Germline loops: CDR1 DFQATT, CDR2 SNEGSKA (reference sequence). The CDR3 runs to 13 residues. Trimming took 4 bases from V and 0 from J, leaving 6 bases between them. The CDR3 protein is CSATYPTNEKLFF. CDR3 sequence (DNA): TGCAGTGCTACGTATCCAACTAATGAAAAACTGTTTTTT.

DNA of the CDR3: TGTGCCAGCAGCTCCACAGGGATAACTGAGCAGTTCTTC. Its translation: CASSSTGITEQFF. The chain employs TRBV5-5 and TRBJ2-1, with D possibly being TRBD1 (6 bases). V dropped 3 bases and J dropped 9 bases, with 13 bases sitting between them. Germline CDR1 is SGHKS and CDR2 is YYEKEE (reference sequence). CDR3 length equals 13 residues.

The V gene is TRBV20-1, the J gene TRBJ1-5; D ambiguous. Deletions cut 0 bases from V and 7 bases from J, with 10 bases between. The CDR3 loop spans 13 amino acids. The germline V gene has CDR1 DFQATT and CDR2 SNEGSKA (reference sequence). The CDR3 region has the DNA TGCAGTGCTAGAGATCCGGTCCACCAGCCCCAGCATTTT. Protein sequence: CSARDPVHQPQHF.

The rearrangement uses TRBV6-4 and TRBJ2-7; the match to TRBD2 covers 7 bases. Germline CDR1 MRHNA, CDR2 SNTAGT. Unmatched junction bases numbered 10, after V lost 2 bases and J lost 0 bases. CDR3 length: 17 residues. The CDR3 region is CASSDGGDSASSYEQYV. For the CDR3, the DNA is TGTGCCAGCAGTGACGGGGGGGACTCCGCTAGCTCCTACGAGCAGTACGTC.

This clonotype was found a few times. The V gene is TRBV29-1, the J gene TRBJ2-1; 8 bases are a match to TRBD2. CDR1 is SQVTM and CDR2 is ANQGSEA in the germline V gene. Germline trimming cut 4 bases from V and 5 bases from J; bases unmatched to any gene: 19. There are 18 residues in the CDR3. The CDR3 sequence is CSVGRTMMTSEANNEQFF. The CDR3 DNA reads TGCAGCGTTGGACGGACGATGATGACTAGCGAGGCGAACAATGAGCAGTTCTTC.

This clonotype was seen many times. CDR3 sequence: CATSREGLAKNIQYF. The CDR3 region has the DNA TGTGCCACCAGCAGAGAGGGGCTAGCCAAAAACATTCAGTACTTC. The V call is TRBV15, the J call TRBJ2-4, with D tentatively TRBD1 (5 bases). The CDR3 has 15 residues. Trimming took 0 bases from V and 0 from J, leaving 6 bases between them. The V gene's germline CDR1 is LNHNV and CDR2 YYDKDF (reference sequence).

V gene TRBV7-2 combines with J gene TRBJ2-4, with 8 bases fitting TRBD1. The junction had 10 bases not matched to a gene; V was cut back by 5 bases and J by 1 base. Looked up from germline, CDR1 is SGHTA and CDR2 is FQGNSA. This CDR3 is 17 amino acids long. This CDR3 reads CASSRTGKRSAKNIQYF. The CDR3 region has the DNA TGTGCCAGCAGCCGGACAGGGAAGAGGAGTGCCAAAAACATTCAGTACTTC. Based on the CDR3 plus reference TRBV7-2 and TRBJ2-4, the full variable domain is GAGVSQSPSNKVTEKGKDVELRCDPISGHTALYWYRQSLGQGLEFLIYFQGNSAPDKSGLPSDRFSAERTGGSVSTLTIQRTQQEDSAVYLCASSRTGKRSAKNIQYFGAGTRLSVL.

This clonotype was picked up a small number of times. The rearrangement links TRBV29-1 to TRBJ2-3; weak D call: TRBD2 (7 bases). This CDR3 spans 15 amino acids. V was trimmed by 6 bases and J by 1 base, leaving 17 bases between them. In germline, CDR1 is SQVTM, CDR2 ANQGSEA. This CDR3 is CSVPGRGSGTDTQYF. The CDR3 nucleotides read TGCAGCGTGCCAGGGAGGGGGAGTGGCACAGATACGCAGTATTTT.

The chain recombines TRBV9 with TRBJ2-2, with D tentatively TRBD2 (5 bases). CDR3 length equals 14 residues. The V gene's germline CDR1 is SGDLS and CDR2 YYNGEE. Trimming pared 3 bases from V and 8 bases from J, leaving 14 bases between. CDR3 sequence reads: CASSAQRSGGELFF. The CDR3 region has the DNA TGTGCCAGCAGCGCCCAGCGGAGTGGGGGGGAGCTGTTTTTT.

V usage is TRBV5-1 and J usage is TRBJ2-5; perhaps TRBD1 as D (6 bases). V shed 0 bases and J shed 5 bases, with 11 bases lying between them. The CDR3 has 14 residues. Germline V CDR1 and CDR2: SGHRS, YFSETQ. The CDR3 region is CASSLAQGTETQYF. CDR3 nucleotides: TGCGCCAGCAGCTTGGCTCAGGGGACGGAGACCCAGTACTTC.

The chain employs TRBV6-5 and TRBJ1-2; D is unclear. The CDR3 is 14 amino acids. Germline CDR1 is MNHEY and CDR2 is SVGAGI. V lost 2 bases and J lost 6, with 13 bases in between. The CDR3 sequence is CASSYLISGDGYTF. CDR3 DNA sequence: TGTGCCAGCAGTTACCTGATCTCAGGAGATGGCTACACCTTC.

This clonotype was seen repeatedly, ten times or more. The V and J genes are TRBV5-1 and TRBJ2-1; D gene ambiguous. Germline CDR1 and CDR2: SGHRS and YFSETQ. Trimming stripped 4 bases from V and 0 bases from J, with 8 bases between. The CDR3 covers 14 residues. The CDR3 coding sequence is TGCGCCAGCAGCCCCCAAAGCTCCTACAATGAGCAGTTCTTC. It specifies CASSPQSSYNEQFF.